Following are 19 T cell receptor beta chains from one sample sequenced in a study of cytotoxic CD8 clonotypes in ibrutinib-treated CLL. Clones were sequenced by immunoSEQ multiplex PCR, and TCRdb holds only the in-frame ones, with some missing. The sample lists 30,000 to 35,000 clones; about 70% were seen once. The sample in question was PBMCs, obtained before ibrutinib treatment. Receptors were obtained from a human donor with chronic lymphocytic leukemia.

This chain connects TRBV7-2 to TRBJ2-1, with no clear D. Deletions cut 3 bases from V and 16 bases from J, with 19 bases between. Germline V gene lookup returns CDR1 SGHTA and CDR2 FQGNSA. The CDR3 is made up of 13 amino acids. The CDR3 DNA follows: TGTGCCAGCAGCTTCAAGACTGACCTCCCTTTATTCTTC. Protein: CASSFKTDLPLFF.

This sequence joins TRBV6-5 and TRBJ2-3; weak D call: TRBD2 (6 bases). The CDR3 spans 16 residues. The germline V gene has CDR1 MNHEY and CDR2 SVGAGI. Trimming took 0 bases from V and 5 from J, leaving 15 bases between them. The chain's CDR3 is CASSYSSGGAIDTQYF. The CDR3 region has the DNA TGTGCCAGCAGTTACTCGAGTGGAGGGGCGATAGATACGCAGTATTTT.

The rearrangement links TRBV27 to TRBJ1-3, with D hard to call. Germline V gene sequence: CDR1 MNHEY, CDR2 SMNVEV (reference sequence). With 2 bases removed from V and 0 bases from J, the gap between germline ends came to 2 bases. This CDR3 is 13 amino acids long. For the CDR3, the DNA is TGTGCCAGCAGTTTAGTCTCTGGAAACACCATATATTTT. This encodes CASSLVSGNTIYF.

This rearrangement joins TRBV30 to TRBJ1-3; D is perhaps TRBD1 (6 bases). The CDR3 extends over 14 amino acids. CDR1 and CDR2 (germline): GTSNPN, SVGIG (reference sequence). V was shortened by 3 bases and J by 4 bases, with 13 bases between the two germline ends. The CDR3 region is CAWSKGGRGNTIYF. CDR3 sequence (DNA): TGTGCCTGGAGCAAGGGGGGACGCGGAAACACCATATATTTT.

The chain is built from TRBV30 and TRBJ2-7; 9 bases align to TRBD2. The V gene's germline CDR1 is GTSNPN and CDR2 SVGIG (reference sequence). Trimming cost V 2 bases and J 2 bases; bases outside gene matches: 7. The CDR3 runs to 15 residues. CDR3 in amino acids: CAWSLGAGGTYEQYF. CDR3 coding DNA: TGTGCCTGGAGTCTTGGAGCGGGAGGAACCTACGAGCAGTACTTC.

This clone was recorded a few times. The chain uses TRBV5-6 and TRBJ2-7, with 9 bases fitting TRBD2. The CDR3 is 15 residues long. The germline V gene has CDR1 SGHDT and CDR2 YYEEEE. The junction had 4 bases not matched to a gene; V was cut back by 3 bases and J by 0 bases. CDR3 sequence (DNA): TGTGCCAGCAGCTCCTGGACTAGCGACTCCTACGAGCAGTACTTC. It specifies CASSSWTSDSYEQYF. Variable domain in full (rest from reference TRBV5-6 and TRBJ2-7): DAGVTQSPTHLIKTRGQQVTLRCSPKSGHDTVSWYQQALGQGPQFIFQYYEEEERQRGNFPDRFSGHQFPNYSSELNVNALLLGDSALYLCASSSWTSDSYEQYFGPGTRLTVT.

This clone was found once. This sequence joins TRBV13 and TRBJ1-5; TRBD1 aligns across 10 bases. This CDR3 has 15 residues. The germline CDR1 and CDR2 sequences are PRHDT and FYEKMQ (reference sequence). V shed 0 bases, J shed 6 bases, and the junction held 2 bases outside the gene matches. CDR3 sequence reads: CASSLGTGGGQPQHF. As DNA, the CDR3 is TGTGCCAGCAGCTTAGGGACAGGGGGCGGTCAGCCCCAGCATTTT. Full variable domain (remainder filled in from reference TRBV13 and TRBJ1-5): AAGVIQSPRHLIKEKRETATLKCYPIPRHDTVYWYQQGPGQDPQFLISFYEKMQSDKGSIPDRFSAQQFSDYHSELNMSSLELGDSALYFCASSLGTGGGQPQHFGDGTRLSIL.

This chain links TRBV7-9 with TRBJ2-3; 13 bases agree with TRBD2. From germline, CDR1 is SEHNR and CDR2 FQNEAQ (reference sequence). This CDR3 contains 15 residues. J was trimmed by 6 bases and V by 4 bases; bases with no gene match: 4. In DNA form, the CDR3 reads TGTGCCAGCAGCTCCGGACTAGCGGGAGTGGATACGCAGTATTTT. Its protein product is CASSSGLAGVDTQYF.

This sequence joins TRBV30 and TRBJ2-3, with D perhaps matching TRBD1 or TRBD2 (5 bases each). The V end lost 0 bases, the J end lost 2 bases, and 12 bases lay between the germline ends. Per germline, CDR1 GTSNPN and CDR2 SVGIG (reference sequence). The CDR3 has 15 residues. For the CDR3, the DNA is TGTGCCTGGAGTGTTAACGGGGCTTTCACAGATACGCAGTATTTT. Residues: CAWSVNGAFTDTQYF. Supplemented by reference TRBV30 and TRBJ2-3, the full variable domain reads SQTIHQWPATLVQPVGSPLSLECTVEGTSNPNLYWYRQAAGRGLQLLFYSVGIGQISSEVPQNLSASRPQDRQFILSSKKLLLSDSGFYLCAWSVNGAFTDTQYFGPGTRLTVL.

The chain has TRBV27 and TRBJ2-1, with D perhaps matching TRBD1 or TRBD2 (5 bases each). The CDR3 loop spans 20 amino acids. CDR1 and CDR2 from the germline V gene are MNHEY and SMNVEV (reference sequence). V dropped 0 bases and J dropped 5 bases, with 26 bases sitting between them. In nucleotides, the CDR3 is TGTGCCAGCAGTTTATCGTGGGACGCCTTTTCTACTAGATCGAACAATGAGCAGTTCTTC. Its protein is CASSLSWDAFSTRSNNEQFF.

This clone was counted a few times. CDR3 DNA: TGCGCCAGCACCGACTGGCGGGGGGGTGAGCAGTACTTC. It translates to CASTDWRGGEQYF. This sequence joins TRBV10-2 and TRBJ2-7, with 9 bases lining up with TRBD2. V lost 7 bases and J lost 7; bases outside the gene matches: 8. CDR3 size: 13 residues. Germline values: CDR1 WSHSY, CDR2 SAAADI.

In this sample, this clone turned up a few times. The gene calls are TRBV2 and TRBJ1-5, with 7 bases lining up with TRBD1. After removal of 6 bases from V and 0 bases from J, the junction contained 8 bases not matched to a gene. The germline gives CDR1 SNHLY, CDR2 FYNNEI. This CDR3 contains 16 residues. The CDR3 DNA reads TGTGCCAGCAGGAGGATGACAGGGAATAGCAATCAGCCCCAGCATTTT. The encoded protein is CASRRMTGNSNQPQHF.

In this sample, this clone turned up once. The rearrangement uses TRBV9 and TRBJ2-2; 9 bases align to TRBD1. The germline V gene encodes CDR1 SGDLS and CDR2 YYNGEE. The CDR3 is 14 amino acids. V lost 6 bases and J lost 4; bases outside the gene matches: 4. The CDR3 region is CASNRDRVTGELFF. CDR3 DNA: TGTGCCAGCAACCGGGACAGGGTCACCGGGGAGCTGTTTTTT.

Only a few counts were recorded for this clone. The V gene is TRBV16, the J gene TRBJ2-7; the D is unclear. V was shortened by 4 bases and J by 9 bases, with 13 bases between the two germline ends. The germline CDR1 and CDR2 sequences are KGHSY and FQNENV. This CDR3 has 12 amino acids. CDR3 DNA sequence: TGTGCCAGCAGCCCGTCGTCGGCGTGGCAGTACTTC. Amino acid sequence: CASSPSSAWQYF.

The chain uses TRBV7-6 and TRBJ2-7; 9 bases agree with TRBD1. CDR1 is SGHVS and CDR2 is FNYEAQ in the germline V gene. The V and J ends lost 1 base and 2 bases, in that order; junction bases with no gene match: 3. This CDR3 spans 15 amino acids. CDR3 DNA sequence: TGTGCCAGCAGCTTAGGACAGGGGGAAACCTACGAGCAGTACTTC. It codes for CASSLGQGETYEQYF.

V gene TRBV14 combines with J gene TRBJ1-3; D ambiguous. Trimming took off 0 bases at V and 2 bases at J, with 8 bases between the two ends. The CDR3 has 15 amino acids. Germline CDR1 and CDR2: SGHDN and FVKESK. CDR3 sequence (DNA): TGTGCCAGCAGCCAAGATATATGGGCTGGAAACACCATATATTTT. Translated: CASSQDIWAGNTIYF.

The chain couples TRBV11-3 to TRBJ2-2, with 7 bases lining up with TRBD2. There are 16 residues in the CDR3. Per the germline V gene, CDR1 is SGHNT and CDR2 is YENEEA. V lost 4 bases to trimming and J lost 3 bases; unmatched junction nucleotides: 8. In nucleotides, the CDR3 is TGTGCCAGCAGCTCCAGGGCGGGGGAACACACCGGGGAGCTGTTTTTT. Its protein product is CASSSRAGEHTGELFF.

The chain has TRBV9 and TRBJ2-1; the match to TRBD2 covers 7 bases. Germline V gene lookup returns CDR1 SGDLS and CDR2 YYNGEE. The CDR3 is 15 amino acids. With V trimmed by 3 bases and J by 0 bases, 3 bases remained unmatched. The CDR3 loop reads CASSAASGSYNEQFF. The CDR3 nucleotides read TGTGCCAGCAGCGCGGCTAGCGGCTCCTACAATGAGCAGTTCTTC.

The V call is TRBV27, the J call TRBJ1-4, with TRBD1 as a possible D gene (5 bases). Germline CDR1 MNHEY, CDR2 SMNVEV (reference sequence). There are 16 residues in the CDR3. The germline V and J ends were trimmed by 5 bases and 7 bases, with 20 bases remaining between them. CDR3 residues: CASSPIVRVGGEKLFF. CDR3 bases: TGTGCCAGCAGTCCAATCGTCAGGGTGGGGGGTGAAAAACTGTTTTTT.